This passage covers 8 T cell receptor beta chains from one sample sequenced in a study of T-cell memory formation after mild COVID-19. TCRdb passed the 5' RACE reads through MiXCR, listing each CDR3 protein once. This table has roughly 150,000 distinct CDR3 sequences, 13% appearing once. The sample taken for sequencing was PBMCs or a T cell subset sorted from them (not recorded which). Source of these receptors: a young man who had mild COVID-19 (a few samples of this study predate the infection). Cell type and time point are not known.

This clonotype was seen a handful of times. V and J are TRBV7-2 and TRBJ2-4, with D unclear. Trimming took 5 bases from V and 3 from J, leaving 14 bases between them. The CDR3 is 15 residues long. The germline V gene encodes CDR1 SGHTA and CDR2 FQGNSA. CDR3 amino acids: CASSLVLGLKNIQYF. DNA for the CDR3: TGTGCCAGCAGCCTCGTTCTGGGTCTCAAAAACATTCAGTACTTC. The full variable domain, rest sourced from reference TRBV7-2 and TRBJ2-4, is GAGVSQSPSNKVTEKGKDVELRCDPISGHTALYWYRQSLGQGLEFLIYFQGNSAPDKSGLPSDRFSAERTGGSVSTLTIQRTQQEDSAVYLCASSLVLGLKNIQYFGAGTRLSVL.

This clonotype was detected a few times. The chain uses TRBV4-3 and TRBJ2-7; D perhaps matches TRBD2 (5 bases). The CDR3 contains 14 residues. Germline V gives CDR1 LGHNA, CDR2 YSLEER. V was pared by 0 bases and J by 3 bases, with 9 bases between. The CDR3: CASSQDRAGYEQYF. As DNA, the CDR3 is TGCGCCAGCAGCCAAGATCGCGCGGGCTACGAGCAGTACTTC.

Worth noting for this clonotype: At one end, the junction sequence differs from germline, possibly due to a read error. The chain uses TRBV6-2 or TRBV6-3 and TRBJ2-1; no clear D gene. The CDR3 has 11 amino acids. The V gene's germline CDR1 is MNHEY and CDR2 SVGEGT. This chain's CDR3 is CASSPYDEQFF. Here the CDR3 DNA reads TGTGCCAGCAGCCCCTACGATGAGCAGTTCTTC.

The rearrangement joins TRBV6-1 to TRBJ1-1; a weak D match, TRBD1 (5 bases). The germline CDR1 and CDR2 sequences are MNHNS and SASEGT. The CDR3 covers 14 residues. Trimming cost V 1 base and J 7 bases, with 13 bases left between them. CDR3: CASSEGGARREAFF. In DNA, the CDR3 is TGTGCCAGCAGTGAAGGCGGGGCCCGCCGTGAAGCTTTCTTT.

This clonotype was observed a few times. CDR3 in DNA: TGCAGTGCTAGTCTAGGGGGTGCGCAGTTCTTC. This gives the protein CSASLGGAQFF. J is TRBJ2-1 and V is TRBV20-1; tentative D call: TRBD1 (6 bases). Germline V gene sequence: CDR1 DFQATT, CDR2 SNEGSKA (reference sequence). Trimming cost V 3 bases and J 12 bases, with 12 bases left between them. This CDR3 comprises 11 residues.

This clonotype has more than one count but fewer than ten. The rearrangement joins TRBV12-3 or TRBV12-4 to TRBJ2-2, with D perhaps matching TRBD2 (6 bases). Trimming removed 3 bases from V and 5 bases from J, with 13 bases in between. This CDR3 contains 15 residues. The CDR3 spells CASSFFRRGTGELFF. The CDR3 DNA reads as TGTGCCAGCAGTTTCTTTCGGAGGGGTACCGGGGAGCTGTTTTTT.

This clonotype was seen at least ten times. This rearrangement joins TRBV7-9 to TRBJ2-6; D gene uncertain. There are 14 residues in the CDR3. V shed 8 bases and J shed 1 base, with 9 bases lying between them. Germline lookup yields CDR1 SEHNR and CDR2 FQNEAQ (reference sequence). CDR3 residues: CASGSGSGANVLTF. CDR3 nucleotide sequence: TGTGCCAGCGGCTCGGGTTCTGGGGCCAACGTCCTGACTTTC.

This clonotype was counted ten times or more. The V call is TRBV5-1, the J call TRBJ2-5, with no clear D. Germline V gene data show CDR1 as SGHRS and CDR2 as YFSETQ. V shed 0 bases and J shed 5 bases, with 5 bases lying between them. The CDR3 extends over 12 amino acids. Here the CDR3 reads CASSLDVETQYF. The CDR3 bases are TGCGCCAGCAGCTTGGACGTGGAGACCCAGTACTTC.